The 23 T cell receptor beta chains listed next were all sequenced from one sample in a study of T cells in Graves' hyperthyroidism and ophthalmopathy. Amplified TCR beta CDR3 regions came from RNA transcripts. HTBI primers were the set used in a first-round RT-PCR of the TCR CDR3. TCRdb reprocessed the multiplex PCR reads with MiXCR, giving one entry per CDR3 protein. The data contain about 350,000 distinct CDR3 sequences, approximately 13% of them singletons. Material: blood. The receptors shown here come from a woman aged 25 to 39 with Graves' hyperthyroidism.

This clonotype was observed many times. The V and J genes are TRBV7-9 and TRBJ2-1; 10 positions match TRBD2. Germline loops: CDR1 SEHNR, CDR2 FQNEAQ (reference sequence). The V gene end was trimmed by 1 base and the J gene end by 8 bases; junction bases not matched to a gene: 8. The CDR3 runs to 16 residues. This CDR3 reads CASSLGLSGRGDEQFF. CDR3 bases: TGTGCCAGCAGCTTAGGGCTAAGCGGGAGGGGAGATGAGCAGTTCTTC.

This clonotype was observed a few times. The chain uses TRBV3-2 and TRBJ2-1; the table's D call TRBD1 went unverified against the DNA. TRBV3-2 is a recognized pseudogene. The CDR3 covers 15 residues. CDR3 DNA sequence: TGTGCCAGCAGCCAAGTCTGGACAGGTTACAATGAGCAGTTCTTC. As protein: CASSQVWTGYNEQFF.

This clonotype was seen more than once but under ten times. The J gene is TRBJ1-6, the V gene TRBV30; D call uncertain. V was clipped by 2 bases and J by 15 bases, with 11 bases between them. Germline loops: CDR1 GTSNPN, CDR2 SVGIG (reference sequence). The CDR3 is made up of 11 amino acids. This CDR3 reads CAWSLDAFLHF. The DNA of the CDR3 is TGTGCCTGGAGTCTTGACGCCTTCCTCCACTTT.

This clonotype has a handful of counts. CDR3: CASSLSGVKSGNIQYF. CDR3 in DNA: TGTGCCAGCAGTTTATCGGGAGTAAAGAGTGGAAACATTCAGTACTTC. J is TRBJ2-4 and V is TRBV27, with TRBD2 as a possible D gene (5 bases). The V gene lost 0 bases and the J gene lost 6 bases, with 15 bases spanning the gap. CDR3 length: 16 residues. Germline values: CDR1 MNHEY, CDR2 SMNVEV (reference sequence).

This clonotype was counted at least ten times. The genes are TRBV3-1 and TRBJ1-2; no reliable D call. This CDR3 has 13 residues. The germline V gene has CDR1 LGHDT and CDR2 YNNKEL (reference sequence). Trimming left V 0 bases short and J 5 bases short, with 7 bases between. CDR3 in amino acids: CASSQDTDYGYTF. The CDR3 coding sequence is TGTGCCAGCAGCCAAGACACGGATTATGGCTACACCTTC.

V gene TRBV20-1 combines with J gene TRBJ1-4, with 7 bases that match TRBD1. After removal of 0 bases from V and 7 bases from J, the junction contained 2 bases not matched to a gene. The CDR3 runs to 13 residues. CDR1 and CDR2 from the germline V gene are DFQATT and SNEGSKA (reference sequence). The CDR3 region has the DNA TGCAGTGCTAGAGAGACAGGGAGTGAAAAACTGTTTTTT. Encoded protein: CSARETGSEKLFF.

CDR3 DNA sequence: TGTGCCATCGGTAACAGGGGCGAGCAGTACTTC. As protein: CAIGNRGEQYF. V is TRBV10-3 and J is TRBJ2-7; 7 bases are shared with TRBD1. The V segment lost 8 bases and the J segment 6 bases; nucleotides outside the gene matches: 4. This CDR3 is built from 11 residues. Germline CDR1 is ENHRY and CDR2 is SYGVKD.

Ten or more counts support this clonotype. V usage is TRBV12-3 or TRBV12-4 and J usage is TRBJ1-1; D gene unclear. The CDR3 spans 11 residues. Trimming left V 6 bases short and J 7 bases short, with 9 bases between. CDR3 nucleotides: TGTGCCAGCAGCATAGGTGATGAAGCTTTCTTT. It yields the protein CASSIGDEAFF.

This clonotype has a count of ten or more. V is TRBV10-3 and J is TRBJ2-5, with D perhaps TRBD2 (5 bases). Germline CDR1 ENHRY, CDR2 SYGVKD. The CDR3 sequence is 14 residues long. The V end was cut by 0 bases, the J end by 6 bases, with 11 bases between. CDR3: CAISESAGGQTQYF. The DNA of the CDR3 is TGTGCCATCAGTGAGTCGGCAGGCGGGCAGACCCAGTACTTC.

This clonotype was found many times. The CDR3 sequence: CATSDLLTGRIPYEQYF. CDR3 nucleotide sequence: TGTGCCACCAGTGATTTGCTCACGGGACGGATCCCCTACGAGCAGTACTTC. The chain is built from TRBV24-1 and TRBJ2-7, with D perhaps matching TRBD1 or TRBD2 (5 bases each). The CDR3 loop spans 17 amino acids. Germline CDR1 KGHDR, CDR2 SFDVKD. The germline V and J ends were trimmed by 0 bases and 2 bases, with 16 bases remaining between them.

There are many counts of this clonotype. The J gene is TRBJ2-7, the V gene TRBV7-2; unclear D gene. CDR1 and CDR2 from the germline V gene are SGHTA and FQGNSA. The CDR3 spans 15 residues. V was clipped by 5 bases and J by 6 bases, with 20 bases between them. The CDR3 bases are TGTGCCAGCAGCCCCAGGCCCAGCCCGACCAGCGAGCAGTACTTC. Residues: CASSPRPSPTSEQYF.

The V gene is TRBV4-1, the J gene TRBJ2-1, with TRBD2 matching over 8 bases. The V gene end was trimmed by 2 bases and the J gene end by 7 bases; junction bases not matched to a gene: 7. Germline V gene data show CDR1 as MGHRA and CDR2 as YSYEKL. This CDR3 spans 15 amino acids. CDR3 amino acids: CASSQTSGAGNEQFF. The DNA for the CDR3 is TGCGCCAGCAGCCAAACTAGCGGCGCTGGGAATGAGCAGTTCTTC.

The V and J genes are TRBV6-2 or TRBV6-3 and TRBJ2-5; TRBD2 matches 8 bases. The CDR3 is made up of 13 amino acids. Germline V lookup: CDR1 MNHEY, CDR2 SVGEGT. J lost 5 bases, V lost 3 bases, and 2 bases had no gene match. CDR3 DNA sequence: TGTGCCAGCAGTTATAGCGGGAAGGAGACCCAGTACTTC. Protein sequence: CASSYSGKETQYF.

This clonotype was counted many times. The chain has TRBV7-2 and TRBJ1-3, with unresolved D. Between the trimmed V and J ends, which lost 3 bases and 3 bases, there was a span of 6 bases. Germline V gene data show CDR1 as SGHTA and CDR2 as FQGNSA. The CDR3 sequence is 13 residues long. CDR3 residues: CASSLRRGNTIYF. CDR3 nucleotide sequence: TGTGCCAGCAGCTTGAGGCGTGGAAACACCATATATTTT.

The sample holds a few counts of this clonotype. The gene calls are TRBV6-2 or TRBV6-3 and TRBJ2-1; 9 bases agree with TRBD2. The germline CDR1 and CDR2 sequences are MNHEY and SVGEGT. Trimming took 6 bases from V and 5 from J; bases not matched to a gene: 8. The CDR3 runs 15 residues. CDR3 DNA: TGTGCCAGCAGACTTAGCGGGAGCTTCGACAATGAGCAGTTCTTC. Translation: CASRLSGSFDNEQFF.

This clonotype was recorded at least ten times. The chain is built from TRBV29-1 and TRBJ1-1, with D perhaps TRBD1 (6 bases). V was pared by 7 bases and J by 4 bases, with 19 bases between. Germline V gene sequence: CDR1 SQVTM, CDR2 ANQGSEA. This CDR3 region has 14 residues. The CDR3 nucleotides are TGCAGCGCCCTACGGGGGGCGCGTATCACTGAAGCTTTCTTT. This translates into CSALRGARITEAFF.

This clonotype has at least ten counts. Compared with germline, one end of the junction differs, possibly owing to a read error. The chain joins TRBV7-2 to TRBJ2-3, with D perhaps TRBD2 (5 bases). This CDR3 is built from 17 residues. Germline loops: CDR1 SGHTA, CDR2 FQGNSA. CDR3: CASGLVVGMLRADTQYF. DNA for the CDR3: TGTGCCAGCGGCTTAGTGGTGGGGATGTTGAGGGCAGATACGCAGTATTTT.

Only a few counts were recorded for this clonotype. The chain uses TRBV25-1 and TRBJ2-7, with a weak D call TRBD1 (5 bases). The CDR3 extends over 14 amino acids. V lost 3 bases, J lost 3 bases, and 12 bases lay in between. The germline V gene has CDR1 MGHDK and CDR2 SYGVNS. DNA of the CDR3: TGTGCCAGCAGTGATTTACAGGAGAACTACGAGCAGTACTTC. This sequence encodes CASSDLQENYEQYF.

This clonotype was found many times. CDR3 loop: CATSREGHLQETQYF. In nucleotides, the CDR3 is TGTGCCACCAGCAGAGAGGGACACCTACAAGAGACCCAGTACTTC. This chain uses TRBV15 with TRBJ2-5; D might be TRBD1 (6 bases). V lost 0 bases and J 2 bases, leaving 10 bases between the germline ends. Germline CDR1 and CDR2: LNHNV and YYDKDF (reference sequence). The CDR3 totals 15 residues.

This clonotype was seen a handful of times. The chain recombines TRBV6-2 or TRBV6-3 with TRBJ1-2; perhaps TRBD1 as D (6 bases). The CDR3 extends over 13 amino acids. Germline-derived CDR1 and CDR2 are MNHEY and SVGEGT. With 5 bases removed from V and 7 bases from J, the gap between germline ends came to 14 bases. CDR3 nucleotides: TGTGCCAGCAGTGACCCGGACAGTTTTGGCTACACCTTC. This codes for CASSDPDSFGYTF.

This clonotype has a handful of counts. J is TRBJ2-5 and V is TRBV14; 12 nucleotides match TRBD2. CDR1 SGHDN and CDR2 FVKESK come from the germline V gene. V was clipped by 4 bases and J by 4 bases; unmatched bases: 4. The length of the CDR3 is 15 residues. The CDR3 here is CASSLLAGGPETQYF. The CDR3 nucleotides are TGTGCCAGCAGCCTTCTAGCGGGAGGGCCAGAGACCCAGTACTTC.

At least ten counts were recorded for this clonotype. The chain joins TRBV24-1 to TRBJ2-3; TRBD2 matches at 9 bases. V dropped 1 base and J dropped 2; count of bases not matched to a gene: 6. Germline V gene data show CDR1 as KGHDR and CDR2 as SFDVKD. The CDR3 has 17 residues. CDR3 in amino acids: CATSDFGTSPATDTQYF. In nucleotides, the CDR3 is TGTGCCACCAGTGATTTCGGGACTAGCCCTGCCACAGATACGCAGTATTTT.

This clonotype appeared many times. The rearrangement uses TRBV20-1 and TRBJ2-7; TRBD2 aligns across 9 bases. The CDR3 spans 14 residues. With 0 bases clipped from V and 4 bases from J, the junction kept 4 bases outside the gene matches. Germline V gene lookup returns CDR1 DFQATT and CDR2 SNEGSKA (reference sequence). CDR3 region: CSARDTSGRYEQYF. The CDR3, as DNA: TGCAGTGCTAGAGACACTAGCGGGCGGTACGAGCAGTACTTC.